The 17 T cell receptor beta chains below all came from one sample that was sequenced in a study of tumor and adjacent non-tumor tissue in lung cancer. RNA was extracted from bulk tissue without any cell sorting. The normal lung tissue was taken more than 3 cm from the tumor edge. A modified ARM-PCR protocol with three rounds of nested PCR amplified TCRbeta. TCRdb used MiXCR to reprocess the multiplex PCR reads, holding one entry per CDR3 protein. Altogether more than 85,000 distinct CDR3 sequences are present, 60% to 80% being singletons, with the ten largest covering roughly 19%. Sequences were obtained from distant non-tumor lung tissue. The receptors here all came from a man in his fifties or sixties with non-small cell lung cancer.

This clonotype occurred many times. The chain recombines TRBV6-2 or TRBV6-3 with TRBJ2-2; 14 positions match TRBD2. The J segment lost 8 bases and the V segment lost 6 bases, leaving 5 bases of the junction unmatched. The CDR3 has 15 amino acids. Per the germline V gene, CDR1 is MNHEY and CDR2 is SVGEGT. The CDR3 sequence: CASSFRTSGRGELFF. Here the CDR3 DNA reads TGTGCCAGCAGCTTCCGGACTAGCGGGAGGGGGGAGCTGTTTTTT.

A word on this clonotype: Since no conserved phenylalanine or tryptophan closes the CDR3, a read error is the likely cause. The chain carries TRBV28 and TRBJ2-2, with TRBD2 matching 14 bases. V was pared by 5 bases and J by 7 bases, with 3 bases of the junction left unmatched. The CDR3 loop spans 15 amino acids. In germline, CDR1 is MDHEN, CDR2 SYDVKM. In DNA form, the CDR3 reads TGTGCCAGCAGTAAGGGACTAGCGGGAGTCGGGGAGCTGTTTTAT. Encoded protein: CASSKGLAGVGELFY.

To note about this clonotype: The conserved phenylalanine or tryptophan normally closing the CDR3 is absent here, so this likely arose from a read error. The rearrangement joins TRBV6-2 or TRBV6-3 to TRBJ2-4; tentatively, D is TRBD1 (6 bases). From germline, CDR1 is MNHEY and CDR2 SVGEGT. With 4 bases removed from V and 0 bases from J, the gap between germline ends came to 16 bases. The CDR3 loop spans 17 amino acids. CDR3: CASSSPGQLVAKNIQYL. As DNA, the CDR3 is TGTGCCAGCAGTTCACCAGGACAGCTGGTAGCCAAAAACATTCAGTACTTG.

This sequence joins TRBV18 and TRBJ2-3; D is unclear. The CDR3 contains 12 residues. Trimming cost V 1 base and J 8 bases, with 7 bases left between them. Germline loops: CDR1 KGHSH, CDR2 LQKENI. The CDR3 DNA reads TGTGCCAGCTCACCACAGGGTGGTACGCAGTATTTT. Its translation is CASSPQGGTQYF.

This clonotype was counted ten times or more. The rearrangement joins TRBV20-1 to TRBJ1-1; possible D gene TRBD1, 5 bases. CDR1 DFQATT and CDR2 SNEGSKA come from the germline V gene (reference sequence). Trimming cost V 3 bases and J 4 bases, with 12 bases left between them. The CDR3 is 13 amino acids. The CDR3 DNA is TGCAGTGCTAGGGAGGGGTTTAGCACTGAAGCTTTCTTT. Encoded protein: CSAREGFSTEAFF.

In the case of this clonotype: A much bigger clone sits one base away, suggesting this may be a read error. The chain carries TRBV5-4 and TRBJ1-2, with 7 bases identical to TRBD1. Germline V gene data show CDR1 as SGHNT and CDR2 as YYREEE (reference sequence). The V and J ends lost 5 bases and 8 bases, in that order; junction bases with no gene match: 9. The CDR3 loop spans 13 amino acids. The CDR3 loop reads CASRWGTASGYTF. DNA for the CDR3: TGTGCCAGCAGGTGGGGGACAGCCTCAGGCTACACCTTC.

In regard to this clonotype: Just one base apart from a much larger clone, this may be a read error. The chain carries TRBV30 and TRBJ2-1; D is perhaps TRBD2 (6 bases). V was trimmed by 5 bases and J by 9 bases, leaving 23 bases between them. Germline values: CDR1 GTSNPN, CDR2 SVGIG (reference sequence). The CDR3 covers 15 residues. The CDR3 bases are TGTGCCTGGTGTGAATCGGACGCTCAGGGAGGTGAGCAGTTCTTC. It yields the protein CAWCESDAQGGEQFF. The whole variable domain, filled in from reference TRBV30 and TRBJ2-1, reads SQTIHQWPATLVQPVGSPLSLECTVEGTSNPNLYWYRQAAGRGLQLLFYSVGIGQISSEVPQNLSASRPQDRQFILSSKKLLLSDSGFYLCAWCESDAQGGEQFFGPGTRLTVL.

At least ten counts were recorded for this clonotype. The rearrangement joins TRBV5-4 to TRBJ1-1; possible D gene TRBD1, 6 bases. The germline CDR1 and CDR2 sequences are SGHNT and YYREEE (reference sequence). The CDR3 extends over 15 amino acids. Trimming pared 4 bases from V and 4 bases from J, leaving 17 bases between. The CDR3 region is CASSKPTGAGTEAFF. CDR3 nucleotide sequence: TGTGCCAGCAGCAAACCGACAGGCGCCGGCACTGAAGCTTTCTTT.

This clonotype was recorded many times. V is TRBV5-1 and J is TRBJ2-3, with 7 bases aligning to TRBD2. This CDR3 is built from 14 residues. CDR1 and CDR2 (germline): SGHRS, YFSETQ. The ends lost 4 bases at V and 6 bases at J; junction bases unmatched: 8. The CDR3 protein is CASSPGTTADTQYF. CDR3 DNA sequence: TGCGCCAGCAGCCCGGGGACTACTGCGGATACGCAGTATTTT.

This clonotype appeared a few times. The V call is TRBV7-9, the J call TRBJ2-3; D tentatively reads TRBD1 or TRBD2 (5 bases each). Germline values: CDR1 SEHNR, CDR2 FQNEAQ (reference sequence). V dropped 1 base and J dropped 1 base, with 9 bases sitting between them. This CDR3 is built from 15 residues. The CDR3 region is CASSLDPGRTDTQYF. DNA for the CDR3: TGTGCCAGCAGCTTAGATCCGGGACGCACAGATACGCAGTATTTT. The full variable domain, its missing parts supplied by reference TRBV7-9 and TRBJ2-3, is DTGVSQNPRHKITKRGQNVTFRCDPISEHNRLYWYRQTLGQGPEFLTYFQNEAQLEKSRLLSDRFSAERPKGSFSTLEIQRTEQGDSAMYLCASSLDPGRTDTQYFGPGTRLTVL.

This clonotype appeared many times. This chain joins TRBV6-2 or TRBV6-3 and TRBJ2-1; TRBD1 or TRBD2 may be the D gene (5 bases each). CDR1 MNHEY and CDR2 SVGEGT come from the germline V gene. The CDR3 loop spans 15 amino acids. Trimming left V 6 bases short and J 12 bases short, with 24 bases between. The CDR3 reads CASSPRPGDDRRQFF. The CDR3 DNA reads TGTGCCAGCAGCCCCCGACCCGGGGACGACCGCCGGCAGTTCTTC.

For this clonotype: A much larger clone sits a single nucleotide away, making a read error possible. The V gene is TRBV28, the J gene TRBJ1-1; possible D gene TRBD1, 6 bases. The V end lost 9 bases, the J end lost 5 bases, and 16 bases lay between the germline ends. This CDR3 spans 13 amino acids. CDR1 is MDHEN, CDR2 SYDVKM, per germline. The CDR3 DNA is TGTGCCAGGACCGCGACAGGAAAAACTGAAGCTTTCTTT. Protein: CARTATGKTEAFF.

As for this clonotype: This may be a read error, as it is one base from a much larger clone. CDR3 in amino acids: CASSEAAEGEQYF. Here the CDR3 DNA reads TGTGCCAGCAGTGAAGCGGCAGAGGGTGAGCAGTACTTC. The genes are TRBV6-1 and TRBJ2-7; D may be TRBD2 (5 bases). The CDR3 extends over 13 amino acids. V shed 0 bases and J shed 7 bases, with 10 bases lying between them. Germline V CDR1 and CDR2: MNHNS, SASEGT.

This clonotype was recorded once. This chain uses TRBV4-2 with TRBJ2-2; either TRBD1 or TRBD2 may supply D (5 bases each). V lost 1 base and J 3 bases, leaving 12 bases between the germline ends. CDR3 length: 16 residues. Germline-derived CDR1 and CDR2 are LGHNA and YNFKEQ. Here the CDR3 DNA reads TGTGCCAGCAGCCAAGGGTCGGGGCTGGACACCGGGGAGCTGTTTTTT. Protein: CASSQGSGLDTGELFF.

This clonotype has just a few counts. This rearrangement joins TRBV2 to TRBJ2-1; possibly TRBD2 for D (6 bases). The germline gives CDR1 SNHLY, CDR2 FYNNEI. The ends were cut back, 7 bases at V and 9 bases at J, with 7 bases in the middle. The CDR3 has 10 residues. In DNA, the CDR3 is TGTGCCAGCACCGGGGGTGAGCAGTTCTTC. It translates to CASTGGEQFF.

This chain links TRBV6-6 with TRBJ2-3; tentatively, D is TRBD1 (5 bases). The J call may be faulty, since TRBJ1-5 better matches the DNA end. The CDR3 has 15 amino acids. The V gene's germline CDR1 is MNHNY and CDR2 SVGAGI (reference sequence). The CDR3 here is CASSAAGETTDTQHF. The CDR3 DNA reads as TGTGCCAGCTCTGCGGCGGGGGAGACCACAGATACGCAGCATTTT.

A word on this clonotype: This may arise from a read error, as a much more abundant clone is one base away. The chain uses TRBV6-5 and TRBJ2-7, with a weak D call TRBD1 (5 bases). The CDR3 extends over 13 amino acids. Germline V gives CDR1 MNHEY, CDR2 SVGAGI. Deletions cut 7 bases from V and 3 bases from J, with 13 bases between. CDR3 amino acids: CASKSTACYEQYF. The CDR3 DNA reads TGTGCCAGCAAGTCGACAGCCTGCTACGAGCAGTACTTC.